A selection of T cell receptor beta chains follows, all from one sample in a study of blood T cell repertoires in COVID-19. Assay used: immunoSEQ multiplex PCR; TCRdb lists only in-frame clones, some missing. The table lists some 300,000 clones, roughly 88% of them singletons, with about 7% in the top ten. Sequencing was performed on peripheral blood. The receptors were gathered from a woman younger than 45 who had recovered from COVID-19. CDR3s include the opening cysteine and the closing phenylalanine or tryptophan. Each record gives: J gene, V gene, CDR3 length, clone size, D gene, CDR3 DNA, CDR3 protein. A D gene is named only where the DNA matches it firmly. Size is omitted from some rows. Given values are once, few, many or a class for expanded clones.

>TRBJ2-7|TRBV5-5|14|-|-
TGTGCCAGCAGCTCACTACAGGGGCGGGGTGAGCAGTACTTC
CASSSLQGRGEQYF
>TRBJ2-5|TRBV5-1|14|-|TRBD1
TGCGCCAGCAGCTTGTCAGGGGGCGAGGAGACCCAGTACTTC
CASSLSGGEETQYF
>TRBJ2-2|TRBV19|18|-|TRBD2
TGTGCCAGTAGTCCTACTAGGGCTAGCGGGGGGTACACCGGGGAGCTGTTTTTT
CASSPTRASGGYTGELFF
>TRBJ1-5|TRBV4-1|20|once|TRBD1
TGCGCCAGCAGCCAAGATCCTCGGACAGGGCAGGGTTATAGCAATCAGCCCCAGCATTTT
CASSQDPRTGQGYSNQPQHF
>TRBJ1-4|TRBV27|13|-|-
TGTGCCAGCAGCCCGACGGGGTGGGAAAAACTGTTTTTT
CASSPTGWEKLFF
>TRBJ2-2|TRBV5-1|16|-|TRBD2
TGCGCCAGCAGCCCCCCGACTAGCGGGGATCCCGGGGAGCTGTTTTTT
CASSPPTSGDPGELFF
>TRBJ2-7|TRBV7-6|17|-|TRBD1
TGTGCCAGCAGCTTAGGGACAGGGGGGAATCCTTCCTACGAGCAGTACTTC
CASSLGTGGNPSYEQYF
>TRBJ2-5|TRBV7-3|13|-|-
TGTGCCAGCAGCCCAAGACAGCAAGAGACCCAGTACTTC
CASSPRQQETQYF
>TRBJ2-1|TRBV20-1|14|-|-
TGCAGTGCTAGTCGCGTGAGCTCCTACAATGAGCAGTTCTTC
CSASRVSSYNEQFF
>TRBJ2-5|TRBV28|12|-|-
TGTGCCAGCCTCCGGCGAGGCGAGACCCAGTACTTC
CASLRRGETQYF
>TRBJ2-2|TRBV3-1/TRBV3-2|13|-|-
TGTGCCAGCAGCCAAGGCCGGGCCGGGGAGCTGTTTTTT
CASSQGRAGELFF
>TRBJ1-2|TRBV6-5|16|-|TRBD1
TGTGCCAGCAGTTACTCCCGCGGACAGGCTCCCTATGGCTACACCTTC
CASSYSRGQAPYGYTF
>TRBJ1-4|TRBV4-1|14|-|-
TGCGCCAGCAGCCTCACGGGTTTGAATGAAAAACTGTTTTTT
CASSLTGLNEKLFF
>TRBJ1-5|TRBV19|12|-|-
TGTGCCAGTACCCGACAGAATCAGCCCCAGCATTTT
CASTRQNQPQHF
>TRBJ1-5|TRBV19|15|-|-
TGTGCCAGTAGTATAGGGCCCGCGGGTAATCAGCCCCAGCATTTT
CASSIGPAGNQPQHF
>TRBJ2-3|TRBV4-1|15|-|TRBD2
TGCGCCAGCAGCCAAAGCGGGGGGCTGACAGATACGCAGTATTTT
CASSQSGGLTDTQYF
>TRBJ2-5|TRBV5-1|15|once|-
TGCGCCAGCAGCTTATACGGGACTCCACAAGAGACCCAGTACTTC
CASSLYGTPQETQYF
>TRBJ2-2|TRBV5-1|15|few|-
TGCGCCAGCAGCTTGGTAGCTGGCGTTGGCGGGGAGCTGTTTTTT
CASSLVAGVGGELFF
>TRBJ2-7|TRBV27|13|once|-
TGTGCCAGCAGTTTAAACGGGGCCTACGAGCAGTACTTC
CASSLNGAYEQYF
>TRBJ1-6|TRBV2|17|-|TRBD1
TGTGCCAGCAGTAAAACAGGGGCGAGATCCTATAATTCACCCCTCCACTTT
CASSKTGARSYNSPLHF
>TRBJ2-3|TRBV19|16|-|TRBD2
TGTGCCAGTAGTATAGCTCGTAGCGGGGGAGCAGATACGCAGTATTTT
CASSIARSGGADTQYF
>TRBJ2-2|TRBV6-6|15|-|-
TGTGCCAGCAGTTACGAGGGTTACAACACCGGGGAGCTGTTTTTT
CASSYEGYNTGELFF
>TRBJ2-7|TRBV28|14|-|TRBD1
TGTGCCAGCAGTTTGACAGGGCCCTCCTACGAGCAGTACTTC
CASSLTGPSYEQYF
>TRBJ2-3|TRBV29-1|11|-|-
TGCAGCGTTGAAGCAGCAGATACGCAGTATTTT
CSVEAADTQYF
>TRBJ1-2|TRBV19|14|-|-
TGTGCCAGTAGTATAAGTCGGGGTAGGTCTGACTACACCTTC
CASSISRGRSDYTF
>TRBJ1-1|TRBV20-1|11|-|TRBD1
TGCAGTGCTAGTCGGGGACAGGGAGCTTTCTTT
CSASRGQGAFF
>TRBJ1-5|TRBV23-1|15|-|TRBD1
TGCGCCAGCAGTCTTCCCAGGGGGCGATTCCAGCCCCAGCATTTT
CASSLPRGRFQPQHF
>TRBJ1-5|TRBV2|13|-|-
TGTGCCAGCAGGGGGGGGGTATCTCAGCCCCAGCATTTT
CASRGGVSQPQHF
>TRBJ2-7|TRBV28|14|-|TRBD1
TGTGCCAGCAGTTACTCGACAGGGACCTACGAGCAGTACTTC
CASSYSTGTYEQYF
>TRBJ2-6|TRBV24-1|15|-|-
TGTGCCACCAGTGATTTTAGTATTGGGGCCAACGTCCTGACTTTC
CATSDFSIGANVLTF
>TRBJ2-3|TRBV13|13|-|-
TGTGCCAGCAGCCAAAGGGGGGGCGATACGCAGTATTTT
CASSQRGGDTQYF
>TRBJ2-3|TRBV5-4|15|-|-
TGTGCCAGCAGCTCCGTGATCTCTACCACAGATACGCAGTATTTT
CASSSVISTTDTQYF
>TRBJ2-1|TRBV19|14|few|-
TGTGCCAGTAGTGTCTACAGGGTGGATAACGAGCAGTTCTTC
CASSVYRVDNEQFF
>TRBJ1-1|TRBV7-6|15|-|TRBD1
TGTGCCAGCAGCTTACTGACAGGGTTGAACACTGAAGCTTTTTTT
CASSLLTGLNTEAFF
>TRBJ2-3|TRBV15|14|-|-
TGTGCCACCAGCAGACTAGACGGCACAGATACGCAGTATTTT
CATSRLDGTDTQYF
>TRBJ2-2|TRBV5-1|13|-|-
TGCGCCAGCAGCTTGGGGACAGCCGGGGAGCTGTTTTTT
CASSLGTAGELFF
>TRBJ2-7|TRBV19|15|once|TRBD1
TGTGCCAGTAGTCCGGCCCCCGGGACAGGGTACGAGCAGTACTTC
CASSPAPGTGYEQYF
>TRBJ1-4|TRBV5-1|15|-|TRBD1
TGCGCCAGCAGCTTACAGGGGGACTACAATGAAAAACTGTTTTTT
CASSLQGDYNEKLFF
>TRBJ2-7|TRBV9|14|-|TRBD1
TGTGCCAGCAGCCCCAGACAGGGCGGCTTCGAGCAGTACTTC
CASSPRQGGFEQYF
>TRBJ2-7|TRBV7-8|15|-|-
TGTGCCAGCAGCTTAGAGCCCCGGGTCCCCTACGAGCAGTACTTC
CASSLEPRVPYEQYF
>TRBJ2-1|TRBV7-3|16|-|TRBD2
TGTGCCAGCAGCCTAGGTGGAGCGGGGAAACCTAATGAGCAGTTCTTC
CASSLGGAGKPNEQFF
>TRBJ2-1|TRBV11-2|11|-|-
TGTGCCAGCACCAGGGACAATGAGCAGTTCTTC
CASTRDNEQFF
>TRBJ1-2|TRBV7-2|16|-|TRBD1
TGTGCCAGCAGCTTACTTTCCCGAGACAGGGATCCTGGCTACACCTTC
CASSLLSRDRDPGYTF
>TRBJ1-2|TRBV15|13|few|-
TGTGCCACCAGCAGAGACGGGATCGGTGGCTACACCTTC
CATSRDGIGGYTF
>TRBJ2-7|TRBV4-1|16|once|TRBD1
TGCGCCAGCAGGAAAACCTTCCGGGACAGGGCCCTTGAGCAGTACTTC
CASRKTFRDRALEQYF
>TRBJ2-5|TRBV11-2|16|-|TRBD2
TGTGCCAGCAGCTTACCTAGCGGGGGGTTTCAAGAGACCCAGTACTTC
CASSLPSGGFQETQYF